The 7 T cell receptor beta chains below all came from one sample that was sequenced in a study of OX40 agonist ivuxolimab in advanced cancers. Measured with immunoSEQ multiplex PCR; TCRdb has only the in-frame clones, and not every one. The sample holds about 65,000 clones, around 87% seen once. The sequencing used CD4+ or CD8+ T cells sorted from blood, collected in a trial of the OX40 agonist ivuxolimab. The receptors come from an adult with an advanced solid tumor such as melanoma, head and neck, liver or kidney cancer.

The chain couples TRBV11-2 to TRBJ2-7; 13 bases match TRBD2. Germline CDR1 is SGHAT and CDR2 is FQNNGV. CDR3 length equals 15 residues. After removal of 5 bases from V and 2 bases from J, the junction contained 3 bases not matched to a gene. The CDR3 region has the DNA TGTGCCAGCAGCCCCGGGACTAGCGGGGCCTACGAGCAGTACTTC. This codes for CASSPGTSGAYEQYF.

CDR3 in amino acids: CASSRKGGQGNTEAFF. The CDR3 DNA follows: TGTGCCAGCAGCCGCAAGGGGGGGCAGGGAAACACTGAAGCTTTCTTT. V usage is TRBV7-2 and J usage is TRBJ1-1; maybe TRBD1 (6 bases). Trimming removed 5 bases from V and 2 bases from J, with 18 bases in between. Looked up from germline, CDR1 is SGHTA and CDR2 is FQGNSA. The CDR3 sequence is 16 residues long.

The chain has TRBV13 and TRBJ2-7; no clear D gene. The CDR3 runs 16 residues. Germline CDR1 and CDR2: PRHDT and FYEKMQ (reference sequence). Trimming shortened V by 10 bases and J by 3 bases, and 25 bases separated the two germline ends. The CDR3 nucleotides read TGTGCCACCTCCAAGGGTGGGCGGAACGCTATCTACGAGCAGTACTTC. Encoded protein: CATSKGGRNAIYEQYF.

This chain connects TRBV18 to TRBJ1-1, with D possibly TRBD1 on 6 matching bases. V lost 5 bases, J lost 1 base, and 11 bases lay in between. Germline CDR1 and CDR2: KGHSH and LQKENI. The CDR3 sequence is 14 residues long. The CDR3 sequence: CASSSRDKNTEAFF. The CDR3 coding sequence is TGTGCCAGCTCATCCCGGGACAAGAACACTGAAGCTTTCTTT.

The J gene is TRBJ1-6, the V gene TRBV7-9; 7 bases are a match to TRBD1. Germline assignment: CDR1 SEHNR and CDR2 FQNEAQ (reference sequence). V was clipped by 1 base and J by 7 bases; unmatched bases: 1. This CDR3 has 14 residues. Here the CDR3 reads CASSLEQGNSPLHF. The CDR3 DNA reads TGTGCCAGCAGCTTAGAACAGGGGAATTCACCCCTCCACTTT.

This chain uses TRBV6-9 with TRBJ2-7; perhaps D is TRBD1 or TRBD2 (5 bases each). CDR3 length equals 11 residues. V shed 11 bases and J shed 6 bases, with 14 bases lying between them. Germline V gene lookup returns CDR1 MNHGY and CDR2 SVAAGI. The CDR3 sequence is CAVPRGSEQYF. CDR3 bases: TGTGCCGTCCCCCGGGGCTCCGAGCAGTACTTC.

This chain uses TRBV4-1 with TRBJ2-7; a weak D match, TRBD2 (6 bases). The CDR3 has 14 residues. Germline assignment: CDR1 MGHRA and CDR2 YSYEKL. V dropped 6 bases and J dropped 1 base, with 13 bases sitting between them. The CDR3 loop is CASRAGTFSYEQYF. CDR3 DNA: TGCGCCAGCAGAGCCGGGACTTTTTCCTACGAGCAGTACTTC.